This T cell receptor beta chain was obtained from a study of blood T cell repertoires in COVID-19. Overall study context: COVID-19 samples from acute and convalescent phases originated in the United States, Italy and Spain. Sources were T cells, B-cell-depleted T cells, or PBMCs; the material itself was cDNA or gDNA.

Authors' processing steps: Reference gene primer amplification yielded estimated nucleated cell counts. The data were produced by immunoSEQ multiplex PCR, yet TCRdb's version contains in-frame clones alone and is incomplete. V and J calls and clone size are as listed in that table; D and trimming were resolved from the DNA. The sample includes a few hundred thousand clones, about 87% of them seen just once. This clonotype was sampled from a woman between 50 and 59 years old who had recovered from COVID-19. The sequenced material came from peripheral blood.

The CDR3 here is CASSLSFLSSNQPQHF. CDR3 DNA: TGTGCCAGCAGTTTATCCTTCTTATCTAGCAATCAGCCCCAGCATTTT. The chain employs TRBV27 and TRBJ1-5; D call uncertain. Germline V lookup: CDR1 MNHEY, CDR2 SMNVEV (reference sequence). The V and J ends lost 0 bases and 0 bases respectively, with 9 bases between them. The CDR3 runs to 16 residues.